This T cell receptor (beta chain) was captured by sequencing in a study of graft-versus-host responses after intestinal transplantation. TCRdb keeps only in-frame clones here, not all; method: immunoSEQ multiplex PCR. The sample consists of 14,000 to 15,000 clones, about 55% of them appearing once. Intraepithelial plus lamina propria lymphocytes were released by processing graft tissue. The V segment lost 2 bases and the J segment 2 bases; nucleotides outside the gene matches: 11. The CDR3 is 18 residues long. Germline V gives CDR1 MGHRA, CDR2 YSYEKL. This clonotype originated in a human patient who received an intestinal transplant, so some T cells may come from the graft donor. The material was ileum tissue, obtained 524 days after transplant. The chain joins TRBV4-1 to TRBJ2-7; TRBD2 matches at 11 bases. CDR3 coding DNA: TGCGCCAGCAGCCAATCCTCGGCTAGCGGGGGGATCACCTACGAGCAGTACTTC. Protein product: CASSQSSASGGITYEQYF.